The 31 T cell receptor beta chains reported below all come from one sample, sequenced in a study of blood T cells in healthy people across ages. Sample-barcoded 5' priming and a J-beta primer mix drove a second PCR of about 6 to 11 cycles. TCRdb reprocessed the 5' RACE reads with MiXCR, giving one entry per CDR3 protein. The data contain about 760,000 distinct CDR3 sequences, just over 55% of them singletons. The specimen sequenced was blood. The receptors originated from a man in his forties in good health.

V usage is TRBV28 and J usage is TRBJ2-2; tentative D call: TRBD2 (5 bases). Germline CDR1 MDHEN, CDR2 SYDVKM. V lost 7 bases, J lost 8 bases, and 14 bases lay in between. This CDR3 is built from 13 residues. The CDR3 region has the DNA TGTGCCAGCATGGAGAGGGCTCGTGGGGAGCTGTTTTTT. It is translated as CASMERARGELFF.

The V call is TRBV3-1, the J call TRBJ2-3; D unclear. Trimming removed 2 bases from V and 0 bases from J, with 6 bases in between. Germline assignment: CDR1 LGHDT and CDR2 YNNKEL (reference sequence). This CDR3 region has 14 residues. In DNA form, the CDR3 reads TGTGCCAGCAGCCAACACGGGAGCACAGATACGCAGTATTTT. It translates to CASSQHGSTDTQYF.

This clonotype was counted a few times. The chain couples TRBV7-2 to TRBJ2-1, with 8 bases that match TRBD1. Per germline, CDR1 SGHTA and CDR2 FQGNSA. The CDR3 contains 14 residues. V trimming: 1 base; J trimming: 7 bases; junction bases outside the gene matches: 3. Here the CDR3 DNA reads TGTGCCAGCAGCTTAGTCCAGGGGGCAAATGAGCAGTTCTTC. This gives the protein CASSLVQGANEQFF.

This sequence joins TRBV7-3 and TRBJ2-2; TRBD1 is a possible D gene (6 bases). The CDR3 is 15 amino acids. V gave up 5 bases and J gave up 0 bases, with 10 bases separating them. Germline V gene lookup returns CDR1 SGHTA and CDR2 FQGTGA. CDR3 DNA: TGTGCCAGCAGCGTGGACAGACCGAACACCGGGGAGCTGTTTTTT. Translating gives CASSVDRPNTGELFF. The whole variable domain, remainder taken from reference TRBV7-3 and TRBJ2-2, is GAGVSQTPSNKVTEKGKYVELRCDPISGHTALYWYRQSLGQGPEFLIYFQGTGAADDSGLPNDRFFAVRPEGSVSTLKIQRTERGDSAVYLCASSVDRPNTGELFFGEGSRLTVL.

For this clonotype: The germline gene is not matched at one end of the junction; a read error may be the cause. The chain employs TRBV13 and TRBJ2-3, with 10 bases fitting TRBD2. This CDR3 contains 17 residues. Per germline, CDR1 PRHDT and CDR2 FYEKMQ (reference sequence). Written as DNA, the CDR3 is TGTGCCAGCAACGTGAACCTAGCGGGAGTAGGCACAGAGACGCAGTATTTT. Encoded protein: CASNVNLAGVGTETQYF.

The V gene is TRBV20-1, the J gene TRBJ2-1; D is unresolved. The CDR3 runs to 15 residues. Germline CDR1 is DFQATT and CDR2 is SNEGSKA (reference sequence). The V end was cut by 0 bases, the J end by 8 bases, with 17 bases between. CDR3 sequence: CSARDDGTPAHEQFF. The CDR3 bases are TGCAGTGCTAGAGATGACGGCACCCCGGCACATGAGCAGTTCTTC.

Points on this clonotype: One end of the junction varies from germline; a read error may be responsible. This chain uses TRBV12-5 with TRBJ1-2, with D unclear. This CDR3 region has 15 residues. In germline, CDR1 is LGHNT, CDR2 FRNRAP. CDR3 nucleotide sequence: TGTCCTAGTGGTAATCCAACACTTCCTAACTATGGCTACACCTTC. It encodes CPSGNPTLPNYGYTF.

The rearrangement uses TRBV28 and TRBJ1-5; no clear D. CDR3 length equals 19 residues. Trimming left V 3 bases short and J 0 bases short, with 21 bases between. The germline CDR1 and CDR2 sequences are MDHEN and SYDVKM. CDR3 in amino acids: CASSFWKFRRSVSNQPQHF. DNA for the CDR3: TGTGCCAGCAGTTTTTGGAAGTTTAGGAGGTCGGTTAGCAATCAGCCCCAGCATTTT.

V usage is TRBV4-3 and J usage is TRBJ2-3, with D tentatively TRBD2 (5 bases). The CDR3 consists of 16 residues. Germline V lookup: CDR1 LGHNA, CDR2 YSLEER. V lost 0 bases to trimming and J lost 5 bases, with 15 bases between them. This CDR3 reads CASSQDRGGSLDTQYF. The CDR3 DNA reads TGCGCCAGCAGCCAAGATCGCGGAGGTAGCTTAGATACGCAGTATTTT.

The table lists this clonotype with a few counts. J is TRBJ2-7 and V is TRBV21-1; TRBD2 was called by the table and not checked on the DNA. TRBV21-1 is assigned pseudogene status. The CDR3 loop spans 15 amino acids. This CDR3 reads CASSNGDGRSYEQYF. The CDR3 region has the DNA TGTGCCAGCAGCAATGGGGACGGCCGCTCCTACGAGCAGTACTTC.

V usage is TRBV12-3 or TRBV12-4 and J usage is TRBJ1-2, with 7 nucleotides matching TRBD1. Trimming took 5 bases from V and 6 from J; bases not matched to a gene: 12. CDR3 length: 15 residues. CDR3 DNA sequence: TGTGCCAGCAGTACTTCCCCGGACAGGAGCGATGGCTACACCTTC. Translated: CASSTSPDRSDGYTF.

This rearrangement joins TRBV2 to TRBJ2-1; D gene ambiguous. The ends were cut back, 4 bases at V and 13 bases at J, with 20 bases in the middle. The CDR3 loop spans 14 amino acids. Germline V gives CDR1 SNHLY, CDR2 FYNNEI. Here the CDR3 DNA reads TGTGCCAGCAGTGTTTGGGCCGAGTCAGTCGAACAGTTCTTC. The encoded protein is CASSVWAESVEQFF.

V and J are TRBV3-1 and TRBJ2-5; TRBD2 matches at 8 bases. Germline values: CDR1 LGHDT, CDR2 YNNKEL (reference sequence). V dropped 2 bases and J dropped 5; count of bases not matched to a gene: 16. This CDR3 comprises 18 residues. In nucleotides, the CDR3 is TGTGCCAGCAGCCAATTAAGTAGGAGGGCGGGGGGTCGTGAGACCCAGTACTTC. This codes for CASSQLSRRAGGRETQYF.

The chain carries TRBV7-3 and TRBJ2-3; 7 nucleotides line up with TRBD2. Germline CDR1 and CDR2: SGHTA and FQGTGA. This CDR3 contains 15 residues. V shed 2 bases and J 2 bases; nucleotides not matched to a gene: 4. The CDR3 nucleotides are TGTGCCAGCAGCTTAGGCGGGAGCCACACAGATACGCAGTATTTT. This sequence encodes CASSLGGSHTDTQYF.

V gene TRBV20-1 combines with J gene TRBJ1-4; no clear D. Germline-derived CDR1 and CDR2 are DFQATT and SNEGSKA (reference sequence). The CDR3 loop spans 15 amino acids. Deletions cut 2 bases from V and 6 bases from J, with 16 bases between. The CDR3 nucleotides are TGCAGTGCTAGACTTATTAATTGGTATGATGAAAAACTGTTTTTT. Protein product: CSARLINWYDEKLFF.

V gene TRBV7-6 combines with J gene TRBJ2-1; either TRBD1 or TRBD2 may fit D (6 bases each). Germline V gene lookup returns CDR1 SGHVS and CDR2 FNYEAQ. This CDR3 is 17 amino acids long. V was cut by 1 base and J by 2 bases, with 15 bases left in between. CDR3 in amino acids: CASSLGGASPTYNEQFF. The CDR3 DNA reads TGTGCCAGCAGCTTAGGGGGGGCTAGCCCAACCTACAATGAGCAGTTCTTC.

As concerns this clonotype: A much larger clonotype is one base distant, so this may be a read error. V and J are TRBV2 and TRBJ1-2; 7 bases line up with TRBD1. CDR1 and CDR2 (germline): SNHLY, FYNNEI. V dropped 6 bases and J dropped 2; count of bases not matched to a gene: 3. The CDR3 loop spans 13 amino acids. The CDR3 coding sequence is TGTGCCAGCAGGACCAGGGGGAACTATGGCTACACCTTC. Translating it yields CASRTRGNYGYTF.

V and J are TRBV5-5 and TRBJ2-4; D gene unclear. Germline CDR1 and CDR2: SGHKS and YYEKEE (reference sequence). This CDR3 region has 14 residues. V lost 4 bases to trimming and J lost 13 bases, with 21 bases between them. The CDR3 DNA is TGTGCCAGCAGCCAGTCGGGTTTCCTGTTGGAGCAGTACTTC. This gives the protein CASSQSGFLLEQYF.

In its sample, this clonotype was seen once. The chain has TRBV4-1 and TRBJ2-7; D uncertain. The CDR3 contains 14 residues. Germline CDR1 is MGHRA and CDR2 is YSYEKL. The V gene lost 2 bases and the J gene lost 0 bases, with 8 bases spanning the gap. The CDR3: CASSQPSSSYEQYF. For the CDR3, the DNA is TGCGCCAGCAGCCAACCCTCGAGCTCCTACGAGCAGTACTTC.

This clonotype has just a few counts. This sequence joins TRBV24-1 and TRBJ2-1; tentatively, D is TRBD1 or TRBD2 (5 bases each). V was trimmed by 9 bases and J by 6 bases, leaving 17 bases between them. CDR3 length: 14 amino acids. The germline V gene encodes CDR1 KGHDR and CDR2 SFDVKD. DNA of the CDR3: TGTGCCACCGCACAGGACGGGGCATCCAATGAGCAGTTCTTC. It specifies CATAQDGASNEQFF.

This chain uses TRBV5-5 with TRBJ2-7; D uncertain. The CDR3 is made up of 19 amino acids. Germline values: CDR1 SGHKS, CDR2 YYEKEE (reference sequence). V dropped 0 bases and J dropped 2 bases, with 24 bases sitting between them. The DNA of the CDR3 is TGTGCCAGCAGCTTGGCCACACAAAAAAGGACGGCGAGGACCTACGAGCAGTACTTC. Its translation is CASSLATQKRTARTYEQYF.

The CDR3 is CSVEGGQLPYEQYF. In DNA, the CDR3 is TGCAGCGTTGAGGGGGGACAGCTACCCTACGAGCAGTACTTC. The chain employs TRBV29-1 and TRBJ2-7; weak D call: TRBD1 (7 bases). The germline V and J ends were trimmed by 3 bases and 2 bases, with 14 bases remaining between them. This CDR3 spans 14 amino acids. Germline V gives CDR1 SQVTM, CDR2 ANQGSEA.

The chain employs TRBV27 and TRBJ2-3; D remains ambiguous. The germline V gene encodes CDR1 MNHEY and CDR2 SMNVEV (reference sequence). The CDR3 consists of 15 residues. V lost 5 bases and J 0 bases, leaving 12 bases between the germline ends. The CDR3 DNA sequence: TGTGCCAGCAGTCCGGAGTGGCGAAGCACAGATACGCAGTATTTT. The encoded protein is CASSPEWRSTDTQYF.

The chain is built from TRBV7-8 and TRBJ2-3; unclear D gene. The germline V and J ends were trimmed by 6 bases and 6 bases, with 10 bases remaining between them. CDR1 is SGHVS, CDR2 FQNEAQ, per germline. There are 12 residues in the CDR3. CDR3 amino acids: CASRHGLDTQYF. CDR3 in DNA: TGTGCCAGCAGGCACGGCTTGGATACGCAGTATTTT. Based on the CDR3 plus reference TRBV7-8 and TRBJ2-3, the full variable domain is GAGVSQSPRYKVAKRGQDVALRCDPISGHVSLFWYQQALGQGPEFLTYFQNEAQLDKSGLPSDRFFAERPEGSVSTLKIQRTQQEDSAVYLCASRHGLDTQYFGPGTRLTVL.

This clonotype was detected a few times. This sequence joins TRBV7-2 and TRBJ2-3; D is unresolved. The V end was cut by 4 bases, the J end by 4 bases, with 6 bases between. This CDR3 contains 12 residues. The germline CDR1 and CDR2 sequences are SGHTA and FQGNSA. The DNA for the CDR3 is TGTGCCAGCAGCTACACACCAGATACGCAGTATTTT. The encoded protein is CASSYTPDTQYF. Based on the CDR3 plus reference TRBV7-2 and TRBJ2-3, the full variable domain is GAGVSQSPSNKVTEKGKDVELRCDPISGHTALYWYRQSLGQGLEFLIYFQGNSAPDKSGLPSDRFSAERTGGSVSTLTIQRTQQEDSAVYLCASSYTPDTQYFGPGTRLTVL.

The chain uses TRBV14 and TRBJ2-5, with D hard to call. The J call is in doubt because the DNA end fits TRBJ2-7 better. The germline CDR1 and CDR2 sequences are SGHDN and FVKESK. This CDR3 is 14 amino acids long. CDR3 residues: CASSQPDPSAEQYF. The CDR3 DNA sequence: TGTGCCAGCAGCCAGCCGGATCCGTCGGCCGAGCAGTACTTC.

The J gene is TRBJ2-7, the V gene TRBV29-1; TRBD1 agrees at 9 bases. The CDR3 runs 14 residues. CDR1 and CDR2 from the germline V gene are SQVTM and ANQGSEA. V trimming: 8 bases; J trimming: 2 bases; junction bases outside the gene matches: 10. CDR3 bases: TGCAGCACATTCCGGGACAGGGAAGCCTACGAGCAGTACTTC. Translation: CSTFRDREAYEQYF.

The rearrangement joins TRBV29-1 to TRBJ2-3; D unresolved. Germline V gene data show CDR1 as SQVTM and CDR2 as ANQGSEA. Trimming took 4 bases from V and 1 from J, leaving 6 bases between them. This CDR3 region has 12 residues. The CDR3 here is CSVGSGTDTQYF. CDR3 nucleotides: TGCAGCGTTGGGTCAGGCACAGATACGCAGTATTTT.

This chain uses TRBV13 with TRBJ1-1, with D uncertain. V was cut by 3 bases and J by 1 base, with 6 bases left in between. In germline, CDR1 is PRHDT, CDR2 FYEKMQ (reference sequence). This CDR3 contains 13 residues. The CDR3: CASSFWRNTEAFF. CDR3 in DNA: TGTGCCAGCAGCTTCTGGCGGAACACTGAAGCTTTCTTT.

This clonotype has more than one count but fewer than ten. The rearrangement joins TRBV29-1 to TRBJ1-6, with D possibly TRBD1 on 5 matching bases. With 5 bases removed from V and 1 base from J, the gap between germline ends came to 6 bases. The CDR3 sequence is 13 residues long. CDR1 and CDR2 (germline): SQVTM, ANQGSEA. The DNA for the CDR3 is TGCAGCGTTCCAGGGTCCTATAATTCACCCCTCCACTTT. Translating gives CSVPGSYNSPLHF.

The chain combines TRBV27 with TRBJ2-2, with D perhaps assigned TRBD1 or TRBD2 (5 bases each). This CDR3 spans 13 amino acids. V lost 6 bases to trimming and J lost 2 bases, with 7 bases between them. Germline loops: CDR1 MNHEY, CDR2 SMNVEV (reference sequence). The CDR3 DNA reads TGTGCCAGCAGGGGGGAAAACACCGGGGAGCTGTTTTTT. Translated, it gives CASRGENTGELFF.